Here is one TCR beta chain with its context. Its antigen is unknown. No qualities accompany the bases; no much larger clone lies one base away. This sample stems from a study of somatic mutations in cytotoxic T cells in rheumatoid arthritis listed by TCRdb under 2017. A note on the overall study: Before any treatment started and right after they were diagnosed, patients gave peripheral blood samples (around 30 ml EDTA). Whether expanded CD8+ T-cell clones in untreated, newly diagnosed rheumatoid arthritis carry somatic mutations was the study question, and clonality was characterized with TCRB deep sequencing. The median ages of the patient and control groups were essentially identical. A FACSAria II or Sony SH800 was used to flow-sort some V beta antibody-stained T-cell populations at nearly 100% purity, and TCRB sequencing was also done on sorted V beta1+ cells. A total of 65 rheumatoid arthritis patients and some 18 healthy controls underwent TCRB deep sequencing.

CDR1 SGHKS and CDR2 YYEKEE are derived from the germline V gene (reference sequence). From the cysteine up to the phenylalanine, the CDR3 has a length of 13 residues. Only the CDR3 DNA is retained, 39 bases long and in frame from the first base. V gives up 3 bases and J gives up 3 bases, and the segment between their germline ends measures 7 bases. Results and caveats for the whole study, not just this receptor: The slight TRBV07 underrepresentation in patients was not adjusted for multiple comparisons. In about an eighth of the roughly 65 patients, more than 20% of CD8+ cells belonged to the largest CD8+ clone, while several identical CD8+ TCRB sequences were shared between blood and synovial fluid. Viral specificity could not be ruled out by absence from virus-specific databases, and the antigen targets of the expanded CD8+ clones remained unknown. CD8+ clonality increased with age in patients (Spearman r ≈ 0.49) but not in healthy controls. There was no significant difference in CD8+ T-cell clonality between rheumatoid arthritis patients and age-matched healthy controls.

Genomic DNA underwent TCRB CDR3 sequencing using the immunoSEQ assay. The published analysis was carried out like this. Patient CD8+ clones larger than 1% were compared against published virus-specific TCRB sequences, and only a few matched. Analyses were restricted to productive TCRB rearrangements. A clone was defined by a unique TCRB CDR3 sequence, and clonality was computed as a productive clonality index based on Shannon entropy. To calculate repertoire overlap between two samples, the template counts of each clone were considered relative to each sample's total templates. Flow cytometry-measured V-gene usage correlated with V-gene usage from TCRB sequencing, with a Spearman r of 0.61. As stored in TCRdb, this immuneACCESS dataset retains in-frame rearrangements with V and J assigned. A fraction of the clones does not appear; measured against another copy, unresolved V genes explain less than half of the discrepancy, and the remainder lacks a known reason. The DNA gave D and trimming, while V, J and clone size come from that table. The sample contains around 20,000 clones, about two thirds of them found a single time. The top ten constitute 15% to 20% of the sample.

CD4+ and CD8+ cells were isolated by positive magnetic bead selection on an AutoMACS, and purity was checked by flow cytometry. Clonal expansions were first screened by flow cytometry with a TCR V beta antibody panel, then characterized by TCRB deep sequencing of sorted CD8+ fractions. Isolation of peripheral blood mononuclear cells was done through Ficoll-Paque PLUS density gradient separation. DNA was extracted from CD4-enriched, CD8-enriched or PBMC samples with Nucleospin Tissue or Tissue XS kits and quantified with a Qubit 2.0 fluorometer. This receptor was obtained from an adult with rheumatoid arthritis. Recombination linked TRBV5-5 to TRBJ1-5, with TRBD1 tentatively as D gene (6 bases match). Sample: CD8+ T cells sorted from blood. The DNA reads TGTGCCAGCAGCTGGGACACCAATCAGCCCCAGCATTTT. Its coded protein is CASSWDTNQPQHF.